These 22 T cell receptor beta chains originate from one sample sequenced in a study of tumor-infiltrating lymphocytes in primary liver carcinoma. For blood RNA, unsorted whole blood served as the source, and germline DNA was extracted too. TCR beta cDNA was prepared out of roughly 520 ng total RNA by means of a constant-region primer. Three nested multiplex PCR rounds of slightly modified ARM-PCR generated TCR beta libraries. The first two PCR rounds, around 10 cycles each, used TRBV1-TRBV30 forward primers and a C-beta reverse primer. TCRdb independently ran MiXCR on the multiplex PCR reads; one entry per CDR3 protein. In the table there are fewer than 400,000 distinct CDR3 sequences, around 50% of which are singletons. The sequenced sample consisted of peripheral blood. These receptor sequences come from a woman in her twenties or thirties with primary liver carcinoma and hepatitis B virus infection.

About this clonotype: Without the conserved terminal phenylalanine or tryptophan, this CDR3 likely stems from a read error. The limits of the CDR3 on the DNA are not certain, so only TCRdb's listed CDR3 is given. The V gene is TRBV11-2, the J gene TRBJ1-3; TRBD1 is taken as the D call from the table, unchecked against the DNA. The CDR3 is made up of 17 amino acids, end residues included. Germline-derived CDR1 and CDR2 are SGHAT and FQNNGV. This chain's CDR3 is CASSLRQLQGAGNTIYS.

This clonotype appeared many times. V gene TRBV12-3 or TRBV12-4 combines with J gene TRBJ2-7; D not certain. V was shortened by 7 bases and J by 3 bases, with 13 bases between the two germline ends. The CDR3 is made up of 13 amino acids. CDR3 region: CASTYGGHYEQYF. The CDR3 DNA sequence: TGTGCCAGCACCTACGGTGGTCACTACGAGCAGTACTTC.

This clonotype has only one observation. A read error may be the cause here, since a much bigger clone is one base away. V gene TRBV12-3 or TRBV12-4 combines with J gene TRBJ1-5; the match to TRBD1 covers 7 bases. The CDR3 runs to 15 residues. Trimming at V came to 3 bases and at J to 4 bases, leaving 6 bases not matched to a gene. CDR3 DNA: TGTGCCAGCAGTTTCCGCGAACAGGGGAATCAGCCCCAGCATTTT. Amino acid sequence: CASSFREQGNQPQHF.

The CDR3 region has the DNA TGTGCCTGGTCAGAACTGGGAGTAAATGAAAAACTGTTTTTT. Its translation is CAWSELGVNEKLFF. V gene TRBV30 combines with J gene TRBJ1-4; D is unresolved. The ends were cut back, 5 bases at V and 5 bases at J, with 15 bases in the middle. Germline loops: CDR1 GTSNPN, CDR2 SVGIG (reference sequence). This CDR3 is 14 amino acids long. Together with reference TRBV30 and TRBJ1-4, the CDR3 gives the full variable domain: SQTIHQWPATLVQPVGSPLSLECTVEGTSNPNLYWYRQAAGRGLQLLFYSVGIGQISSEVPQNLSASRPQDRQFILSSKKLLLSDSGFYLCAWSELGVNEKLFFGSGTQLSVL.

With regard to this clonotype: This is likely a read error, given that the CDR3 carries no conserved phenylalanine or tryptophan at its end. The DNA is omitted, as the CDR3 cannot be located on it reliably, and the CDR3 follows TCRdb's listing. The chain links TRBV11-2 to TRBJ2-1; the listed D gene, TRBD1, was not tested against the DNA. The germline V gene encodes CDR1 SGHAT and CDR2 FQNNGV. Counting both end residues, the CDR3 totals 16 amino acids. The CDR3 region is CASSLGGAIPNNEHFI.

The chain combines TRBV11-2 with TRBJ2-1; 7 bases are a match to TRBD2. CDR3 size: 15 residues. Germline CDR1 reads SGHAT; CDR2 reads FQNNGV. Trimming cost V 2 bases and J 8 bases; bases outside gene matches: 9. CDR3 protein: CASSLILGGPHEQFF. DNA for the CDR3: TGTGCCAGCAGCTTAATCCTGGGAGGGCCCCATGAGCAGTTCTTC.

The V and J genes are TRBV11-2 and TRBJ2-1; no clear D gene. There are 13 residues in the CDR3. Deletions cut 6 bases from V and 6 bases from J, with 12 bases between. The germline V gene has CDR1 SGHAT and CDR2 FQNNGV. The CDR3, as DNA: TGTGCCAGCAGTTCAAGGGTGGGCAATGAGCAGTTCTTC. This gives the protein CASSSRVGNEQFF.

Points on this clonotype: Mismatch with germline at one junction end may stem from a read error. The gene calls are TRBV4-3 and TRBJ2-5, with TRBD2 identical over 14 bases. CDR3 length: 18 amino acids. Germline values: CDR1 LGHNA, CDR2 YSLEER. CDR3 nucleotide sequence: TGCTCCAGCAGCCAAGTGGGACTAGCGGGAGATCGGGTAGAGACCCAGTACTTC. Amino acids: CSSSQVGLAGDRVETQYF.

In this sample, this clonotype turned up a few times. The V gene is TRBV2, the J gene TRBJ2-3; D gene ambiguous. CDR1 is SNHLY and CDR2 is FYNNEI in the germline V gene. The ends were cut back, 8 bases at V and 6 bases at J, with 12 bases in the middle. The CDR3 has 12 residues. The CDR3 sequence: CASSSYSDTQYF. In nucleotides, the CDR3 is TGTGCCAGCTCCTCCTATTCGGATACGCAGTATTTT.

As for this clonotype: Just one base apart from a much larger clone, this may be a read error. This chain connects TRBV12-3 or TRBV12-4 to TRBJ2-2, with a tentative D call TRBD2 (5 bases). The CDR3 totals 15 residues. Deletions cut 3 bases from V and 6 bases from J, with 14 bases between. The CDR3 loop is CASSFGSARSGELFF. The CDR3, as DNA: TGTGCCAGCAGTTTTGGGAGCGCGCGTTCCGGGGAGCTGTTTTTT.

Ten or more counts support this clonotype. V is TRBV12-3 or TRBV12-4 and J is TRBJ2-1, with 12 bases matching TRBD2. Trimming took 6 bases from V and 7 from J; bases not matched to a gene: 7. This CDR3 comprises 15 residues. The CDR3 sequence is CASRSGLAGWNEQFF. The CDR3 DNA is TGTGCCAGCAGGTCCGGACTAGCGGGATGGAATGAGCAGTTCTTC.

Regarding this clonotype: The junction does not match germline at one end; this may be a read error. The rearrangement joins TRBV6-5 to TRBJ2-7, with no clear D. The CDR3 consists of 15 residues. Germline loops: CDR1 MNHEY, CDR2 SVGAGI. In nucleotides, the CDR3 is TGTGCCAGCAGTTACTACGCGGACCCCTTCTACGAGCGGTACTTC. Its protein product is CASSYYADPFYERYF.

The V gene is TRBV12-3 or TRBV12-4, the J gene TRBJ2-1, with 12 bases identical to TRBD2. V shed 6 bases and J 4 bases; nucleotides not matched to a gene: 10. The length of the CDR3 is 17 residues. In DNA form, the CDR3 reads TGTGCCAGCAGCCCTGATCTAGCGGGAGGGGCTTACAATGAGCAGTTCTTC. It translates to CASSPDLAGGAYNEQFF.

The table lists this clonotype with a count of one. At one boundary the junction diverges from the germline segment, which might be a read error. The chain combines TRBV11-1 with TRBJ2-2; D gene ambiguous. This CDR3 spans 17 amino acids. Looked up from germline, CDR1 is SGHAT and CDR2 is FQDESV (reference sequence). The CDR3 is CAGSLYSLTPGAGELFF. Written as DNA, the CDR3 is TGTGCCGGCAGCCTTTATAGCCTAACACCGGGCGCCGGGGAGCTGTTTTTT.

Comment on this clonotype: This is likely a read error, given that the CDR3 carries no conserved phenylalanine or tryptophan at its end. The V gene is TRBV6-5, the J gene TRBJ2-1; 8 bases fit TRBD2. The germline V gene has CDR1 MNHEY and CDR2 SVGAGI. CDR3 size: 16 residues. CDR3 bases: TGTGTCAGCAGTTCCTCGGGAGGGTTGGTCAGTGATGAGCAGTTCTCC. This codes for CVSSSSGGLVSDEQFS.

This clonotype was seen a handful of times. CDR3 loop: CASSYYVNEQFF. CDR3 in DNA: TGTGCCAGCAGTTATTACGTCAATGAGCAGTTCTTC. V and J are TRBV6-2 or TRBV6-3 and TRBJ2-1; no clear D. This CDR3 has 12 residues. The germline V gene encodes CDR1 MNHEY and CDR2 SVGEGT. V was shortened by 3 bases and J by 6 bases, with 6 bases between the two germline ends.

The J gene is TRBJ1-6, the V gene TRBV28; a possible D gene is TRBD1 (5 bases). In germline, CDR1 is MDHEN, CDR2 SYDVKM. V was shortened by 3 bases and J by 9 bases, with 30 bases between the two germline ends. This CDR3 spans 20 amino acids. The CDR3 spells CASSLGPANEWDDGISPLHF. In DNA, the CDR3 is TGTGCCAGCAGTTTGGGTCCTGCAAACGAATGGGACGACGGGATTTCACCCCTCCACTTT.

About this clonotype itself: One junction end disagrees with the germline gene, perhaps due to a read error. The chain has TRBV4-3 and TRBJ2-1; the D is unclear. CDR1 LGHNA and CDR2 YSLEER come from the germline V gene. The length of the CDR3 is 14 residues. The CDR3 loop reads CASSHTELVNERFF. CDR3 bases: TGTGCCAGCAGCCACACAGAGTTGGTCAATGAGAGGTTCTTC.

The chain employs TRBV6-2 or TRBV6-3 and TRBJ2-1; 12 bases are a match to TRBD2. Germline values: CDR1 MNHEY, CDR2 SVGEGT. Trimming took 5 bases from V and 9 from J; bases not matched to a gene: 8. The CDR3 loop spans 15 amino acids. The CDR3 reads CASSRTSGTRGEQFF. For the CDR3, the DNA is TGTGCCAGCAGTCGGACTAGCGGGACTCGTGGTGAGCAGTTCTTC.

The chain's CDR3 is CASREGQTNTEAFF. CDR3 in DNA: TGTGCCAGCAGAGAGGGACAGACAAACACTGAAGCTTTCTTT. V is TRBV6-1 and J is TRBJ1-1, with TRBD1 matching over 7 bases. Germline CDR1 reads MNHNS; CDR2 reads SASEGT. V lost 6 bases and J lost 2; bases outside the gene matches: 6. This CDR3 has 14 amino acids.

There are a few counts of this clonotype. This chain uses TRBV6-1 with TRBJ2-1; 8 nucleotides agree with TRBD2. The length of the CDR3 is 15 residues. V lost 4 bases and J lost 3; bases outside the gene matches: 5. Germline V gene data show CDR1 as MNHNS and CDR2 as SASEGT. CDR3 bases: TGTGCCAGCAGTGTCAAGAGCGGGGGCTACAATGAGCAGTTCTTC. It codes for CASSVKSGGYNEQFF.

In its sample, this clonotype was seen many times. CDR3 in amino acids: CSVVYEARAFF. In nucleotides, the CDR3 is TGCAGCGTCGTCTATGAGGCGCGAGCTTTCTTT. The chain has TRBV29-1 and TRBJ1-1; D is undetermined. V was shortened by 6 bases and J by 10 bases, with 15 bases between the two germline ends. CDR3 length equals 11 residues. Germline loops: CDR1 SQVTM, CDR2 ANQGSEA.